This T cell receptor (beta chain) was identified in a study of CD8 T cells in ankylosing spondylitis. The germline gives CDR1 DFQATT, CDR2 SNEGSKA (reference sequence). The CDR3 is made up of 14 amino acids. V lost 3 bases to trimming and J lost 6 bases, with 12 bases between them. TCRdb passed the 5' RACE reads through MiXCR, listing each CDR3 protein once. The sample shows more than 200,000 distinct CDR3 sequences, roughly a quarter of them seen only once. This clonotype showed up just a few times. This sequence was found in a male donor with ankylosing spondylitis or in good health (not recorded which). Sequencing used blood, either unsorted or a sorted T cell fraction (not recorded which). The chain carries TRBV20-1 and TRBJ1-6; a weak D match, TRBD1 (5 bases). The DNA for the CDR3 is TGCAGTGCTAGTATCGGGGCTCGTAATTCACCCCTCCACTTT. Protein sequence: CSASIGARNSPLHF.